The 9 T cell receptor beta chains below all came from one sample that was sequenced in a study of PD-1 blockade in mismatch repair-deficient tumors. TCRdb keeps only in-frame clones here, not all; method: immunoSEQ multiplex PCR. The sample has 95,000 to 150,000 clones, 85% to 90% seen once. The sample here was peripheral blood, taken 44 weeks after starting pembrolizumab. The source is an adult with mismatch repair-deficient cancer.

The chain is built from TRBV5-1 and TRBJ1-6; D perhaps matches TRBD1 (6 bases). The V end was cut by 5 bases, the J end by 0 bases, with 15 bases between. The germline V gene has CDR1 SGHRS and CDR2 YFSETQ. CDR3 length: 17 residues. In DNA, the CDR3 is TGCGCCAGCAGGCCTCAGGGGTCTAGCTCCTATAATTCACCCCTCCACTTT. Protein product: CASRPQGSSSYNSPLHF.

J is TRBJ2-3 and V is TRBV19, with 9 bases matching TRBD2. Germline V CDR1 and CDR2: LNHDA, SQIVND (reference sequence). V shed 6 bases and J 1 base; nucleotides not matched to a gene: 17. The CDR3 runs 19 residues. Here the CDR3 DNA reads TGTGCCAGTAGCCACATCGGTGGGGCTAGCGGGACGGGCACAGATACGCAGTATTTT. Amino acid sequence: CASSHIGGASGTGTDTQYF.

This chain links TRBV4-1 with TRBJ2-2; D is unclear. Germline V gives CDR1 MGHRA, CDR2 YSYEKL. Deletions cut 0 bases from V and 6 bases from J, with 8 bases between. This CDR3 contains 14 residues. CDR3 nucleotide sequence: TGCGCCAGCAGCCAAGATGATCTCCCCGGGGAGCTGTTTTTT. Its translation is CASSQDDLPGELFF.

This chain connects TRBV4-2 to TRBJ2-7; tentative D call: TRBD1 (5 bases). Per the germline V gene, CDR1 is LGHNA and CDR2 is YNFKEQ. The V end lost 0 bases, the J end lost 2 bases, and 11 bases lay between the germline ends. This CDR3 spans 15 amino acids. The CDR3 DNA sequence: TGTGCCAGCAGCCAAGATCGGGCCAGGGCCTACGAGCAGTACTTC. This sequence encodes CASSQDRARAYEQYF.

The chain joins TRBV6-4 to TRBJ1-2; possibly TRBD1 for D (5 bases). This CDR3 spans 15 amino acids. V was pared by 4 bases and J by 1 base, with 13 bases between. Germline V CDR1 and CDR2: MRHNA, SNTAGT. The CDR3 DNA follows: TGTGCCAGCAGTGCCGAAACCGGGGGTAACTATGGCTACACCTTC. Amino acid sequence: CASSAETGGNYGYTF.

This chain joins TRBV7-3 and TRBJ2-1; no clear D. Trimming shortened V by 5 bases and J by 2 bases, and 13 bases separated the two germline ends. Germline CDR1 is SGHTA and CDR2 is FQGTGA. The CDR3 consists of 15 residues. CDR3 sequence: CASSQGPITYNEQFF. In DNA, the CDR3 is TGTGCCAGCAGCCAAGGGCCTATTACCTACAATGAGCAGTTCTTC. Using reference TRBV7-3 and TRBJ2-1 for the parts outside the CDR3, the full variable domain is GAGVSQTPSNKVTEKGKYVELRCDPISGHTALYWYRQSLGQGPEFLIYFQGTGAADDSGLPNDRFFAVRPEGSVSTLKIQRTERGDSAVYLCASSQGPITYNEQFFGPGTRLTVL.

The rearrangement uses TRBV15 and TRBJ1-5, with no clear D. Trimming shortened V by 3 bases and J by 3 bases, and 0 bases separated the two germline ends. Germline V gene sequence: CDR1 LNHNV, CDR2 YYDKDF (reference sequence). The CDR3 is 11 residues long. CDR3 region: CATSSNQPQHF. The CDR3, as DNA: TGTGCCACCAGCAGCAATCAGCCCCAGCATTTT.

The genes are TRBV4-3 and TRBJ2-1, with TRBD1 matching 8 bases. V was pared by 8 bases and J by 8 bases, with 11 bases of the junction left unmatched. The CDR3 spans 14 residues. Germline V gene data show CDR1 as LGHNA and CDR2 as YSLEER. CDR3 in amino acids: CASGPRTGRYEQFF. DNA for the CDR3: TGCGCCAGCGGTCCCCGGACAGGGCGTTATGAGCAGTTCTTC.

V usage is TRBV27 and J usage is TRBJ2-1; 11 bases are a match to TRBD2. Germline assignment: CDR1 MNHEY and CDR2 SMNVEV (reference sequence). J gave up 8 bases and V 5 bases, and 14 bases lay outside the gene matches. The CDR3 is made up of 17 amino acids. CDR3 bases: TGTGCCAGCAGTCCCGTAGCGGGAGGGCCAGTATCCTATGAGCAGTTCTTC. Its translation is CASSPVAGGPVSYEQFF.